These 6 T cell receptor beta chains were all obtained from the same sample, sequenced in a study of monozygotic twins with inflammatory bowel disease. TCRdb re-called the 5' RACE reads and gives one entry per CDR3 protein, without DNA. This sample's table has 330,000 or so distinct CDR3 sequences. Sequences were obtained from blood. These receptor sequences come from a human donor with ulcerative colitis or Crohn's disease, or a healthy co-twin of an affected twin (not recorded which).

CDR3 sequence: CASGDGDTGELFF. The chain is built from TRBV12-3 or TRBV12-4 and TRBJ2-2; TCRdb returns TRBD1, unconfirmable since there is no DNA. This CDR3 is 13 amino acids long.

This chain links TRBV6-5 with TRBJ2-7; the D gene TCRdb calls, TRBD1, cannot be checked with no DNA. CDR3 length: 13 residues. Germline values: CDR1 MNHEY, CDR2 SVGAGI. CDR3 sequence: CASSPTGGHEQYF.

CDR3 sequence: CASSRDRGSYEQYF. The J gene is TRBJ2-7, the V gene TRBV18; TCRdb lists TRBD1, though no DNA is available to test this call. The CDR3 is 14 residues long. Looked up from germline, CDR1 is KGHSH and CDR2 is LQKENI.

The V call is TRBV12-3 or TRBV12-4, the J call TRBJ2-3; the TCRdb call, TRBD2, lacks DNA for checking. There are 16 residues in the CDR3. The CDR3 loop is CASSQGASLLTDTQYF.

V usage is TRBV20-1 and J usage is TRBJ1-2; the TRBD1 assignment by TCRdb is unverifiable without DNA. CDR3 length equals 12 residues. The V gene's germline CDR1 is DFQATT and CDR2 SNEGSKA (reference sequence). CDR3 sequence: CSAGVEDYGYTF.

The genes are TRBV6-1 and TRBJ2-1; TCRdb proposes TRBD2, but this gene call is untestable without DNA. The germline V gene encodes CDR1 MNHNS and CDR2 SASEGT. The CDR3 runs to 16 residues. CDR3 residues: CASSPGGTSGHNEQFF.